This TCR beta chain emerged from a study of siplizumab effects on memory and regulatory T cells. This clone was seen only once. Its specificity is unknown. Germline CDR1 SGHNT, CDR2 YENEEA. Unmatched junction bases numbered 6, after V lost 4 bases and J lost 2 bases. This CDR3 spans 15 amino acids. Study conclusions and caveats: Naive T cells appeared more diverse than memory cells and seemed to be major alloresponse contributors. Alloreactive sequences from unstimulated CD4+ memory cells fell significantly with siplizumab. The study did not confirm that proliferating Tregs from siplizumab cultures were suppressive. Naive-or-memory phenotypes were unassignable for roughly 80-97% of proliferating CD4+ or CD8+ clones.

Some clones are missing from TCRdb's copy, which holds only in-frame ones; the method was immunoSEQ multiplex PCR. The data show about 110,000 clones, about 90% seen once. The sequence derives from a human donor in good health. Sequenced material: Tregs sorted from blood. The chain links TRBV11-3 to TRBJ2-5, with 8 bases fitting TRBD1. The chain's CDR3 is CASSSGQGTQETQYF. Written as DNA, the CDR3 is TGTGCCAGCAGCTCAGGACAGGGTACTCAAGAGACCCAGTACTTC.